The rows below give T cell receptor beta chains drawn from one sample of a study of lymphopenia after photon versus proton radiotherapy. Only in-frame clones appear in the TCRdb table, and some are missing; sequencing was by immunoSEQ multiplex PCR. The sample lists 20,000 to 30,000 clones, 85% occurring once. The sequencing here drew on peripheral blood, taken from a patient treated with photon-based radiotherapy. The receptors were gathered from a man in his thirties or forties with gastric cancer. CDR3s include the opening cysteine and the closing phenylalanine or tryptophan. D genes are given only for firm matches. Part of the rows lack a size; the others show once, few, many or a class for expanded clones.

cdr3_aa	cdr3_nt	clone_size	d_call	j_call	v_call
CASSLAQVNNSPLHF	TGCGCCAGCAGCTTGGCCCAGGTCAATAATTCACCCCTCCACTTT	NA	NA	TRBJ1-6	TRBV5-1
CASSLQGQETQYF	TGTGCCAGCAGTTTACAGGGCCAAGAGACCCAGTACTTC	NA	NA	TRBJ2-5	TRBV27
CASSAGTGPGNTIYF	TGTGCCAGCAGTGCCGGGACGGGGCCCGGAAACACCATATATTTT	NA	NA	TRBJ1-3	TRBV2
CASSYSGAGDTDTQYF	TGTGCCAGCAGTTACTCGGGCGCGGGGGACACAGATACGCAGTATTTT	NA	TRBD2	TRBJ2-3	TRBV6-5
CASSLTGGSSNEQFF	TGTGCCAGCAGCTTGACGGGAGGCTCGAGCAATGAGCAGTTCTTC	NA	TRBD2	TRBJ2-1	TRBV11-2
CASSPAGGFSGNTIYF	TGTGCCAGCTCACCCGCCGGGGGCTTCTCTGGAAACACCATATATTTT	once	NA	TRBJ1-3	TRBV18
CASSEALADDYEQYF	TGTGCCAGCAGTGAAGCGCTAGCCGACGACTACGAGCAGTACTTC	NA	NA	TRBJ2-7	TRBV6-1
CASSPPGATNEKLFF	TGTGCCAGCAGCCCTCCGGGGGCCACTAATGAAAAACTGTTTTTT	NA	NA	TRBJ1-4	TRBV11-2
CASSFRQIKPYNEQFF	TGTGCCAGCAGCTTCCGACAGATAAAGCCCTACAATGAGCAGTTCTTC	NA	NA	TRBJ2-1	TRBV5-4
CSARGGDEAFF	TGCAGTGCTAGAGGGGGTGATGAAGCTTTCTTT	NA	NA	TRBJ1-1	TRBV20-1
CASSLDIGRIRDSEQFF	TGTGCCAGCAGCTTAGACATCGGGCGAATCAGAGACAGTGAGCAGTTCTTC	NA	NA	TRBJ2-1	TRBV11-3
CASSYSGGPSYEQYF	TGTGCCAGCAGTTACTCCGGGGGGCCATCCTACGAGCAGTACTTC	NA	NA	TRBJ2-7	TRBV6-9
CASTLTGRALETQYF	TGTGCCAGCACCCTAACCGGGAGGGCCCTAGAGACCCAGTACTTC	NA	TRBD2	TRBJ2-5	TRBV9
CASSSPSGRSADTQYF	TGTGCCAGCAGCTCCCCTAGCGGGAGGTCCGCAGATACGCAGTATTTT	NA	TRBD2	TRBJ2-3	TRBV5-4
CASSGTGPKNIQYF	TGTGCCAGCAGTGGGACAGGGCCCAAAAACATTCAGTACTTC	NA	TRBD1	TRBJ2-4	TRBV6-5
CASSKSASGYEQYF	TGTGCCAGCAGCAAGTCGGCTAGCGGATACGAGCAGTACTTC	NA	TRBD2	TRBJ2-7	TRBV9
CASSYAGGDRYEQYF	TGTGCCAGCAGTTACGCCGGGGGGGACCGTTACGAGCAGTACTTC	few	TRBD2	TRBJ2-7	TRBV6-5
CASSLTSGSNEQFF	TGTGCCAGCAGCTTGACTAGCGGGTCGAATGAGCAGTTCTTC	once	TRBD2	TRBJ2-1	TRBV7-2
CASSIGTSGSVSTDTQYF	TGTGCCAGTAGTATTGGGACTAGCGGGAGCGTGAGCACAGATACGCAGTATTTT	NA	TRBD2	TRBJ2-3	TRBV19
CASSLQGRGTKEQYF	TGTGCCAGCAGCCTCCAGGGGCGCGGAACGAAGGAGCAGTACTTC	NA	NA	TRBJ2-7	TRBV14
CASSANEKLFF	TGTGCCAGCTCGGCTAATGAAAAACTGTTTTTT	NA	NA	TRBJ1-4	TRBV18
CASSPGDNQPQHF	TGTGCCAGCTCACCAGGGGACAATCAGCCCCAGCATTTT	NA	NA	TRBJ1-5	TRBV18